This T cell receptor (beta chain) was recorded in a study of cytomegalovirus exposure and HLA in healthy donors. Whole-study context: Clustering assigned 81% of the approximately 400 genotyped donors to the Caucasian-associated ancestry cluster.

PCR primers comprised 60 Vbeta and 13 Jbeta primers. Only in-frame clones appear in the TCRdb table, and some are missing; sequencing was by immunoSEQ multiplex PCR. The data contain 130,000 or so clones, approximately 64% of them singletons. The study, taken as a whole, reports: It was in a later analysis that TCR association rates were seen to vary by HLA locus, highest for DRB1 and lowest for HLA-C. As a later analysis showed, a missense DCLRE1C variant was linked to trimming of TCR beta V- and J-genes. A previous analysis found most TCR beta V segments productive roughly 87% or roughly 30% of the time.

This clone showed up just a few times. What it recognizes is unknown. The CDR3 extends over 12 amino acids. Trimming cost V 4 bases and J 3 bases, with 9 bases left between them. CDR1 and CDR2 from the germline V gene are SQVTM and ANQGSEA. This receptor was identified in a woman aged 40 to 50 in good health and CMV-seronegative. The sample consisted of PBMCs. The chain uses TRBV29-1 and TRBJ1-2; D is ambiguous. CDR3 residues: CSVGIVDYGYTF. The CDR3 region has the DNA TGCAGCGTTGGAATAGTTGACTATGGCTACACCTTC. Supplemented by reference TRBV29-1 and TRBJ1-2, the full variable domain reads SAVISQKPSRDICQRGTSLTIQCQVDSQVTMMFWYRQQPGQSLTLIATANQGSEATYESGFVIDKFPISRPNLTFSTLTVSNMSPEDSSIYLCSVGIVDYGYTFGSGTRLTVV.